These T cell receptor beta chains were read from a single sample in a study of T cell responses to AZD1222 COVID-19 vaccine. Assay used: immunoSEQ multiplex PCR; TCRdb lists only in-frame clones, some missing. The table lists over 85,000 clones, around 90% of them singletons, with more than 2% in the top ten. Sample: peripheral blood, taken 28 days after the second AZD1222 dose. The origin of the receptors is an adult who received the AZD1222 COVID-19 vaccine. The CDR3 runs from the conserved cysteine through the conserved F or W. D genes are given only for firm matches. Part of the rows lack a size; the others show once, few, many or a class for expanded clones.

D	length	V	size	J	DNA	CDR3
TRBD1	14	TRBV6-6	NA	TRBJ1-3	TGTGCCAGCAGCAACAGGGGGTCTGGAAACACCATATATTTT	CASSNRGSGNTIYF
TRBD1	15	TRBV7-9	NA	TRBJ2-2	TGTGCCAGCAGCGCCGGGACAGGGGTCACCGGGGAGCTGTTTTTT	CASSAGTGVTGELFF
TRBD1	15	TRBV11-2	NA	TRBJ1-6	TGTGCCAGCAGCTTAGACGGGACAGGGAGTTCACCCCTCCACTTT	CASSLDGTGSSPLHF
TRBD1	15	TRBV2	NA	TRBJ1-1	TGTGCCAGCACCACCCCAGGGGGCGCGAACACTGAAGCTTTCTTT	CASTTPGGANTEAFF
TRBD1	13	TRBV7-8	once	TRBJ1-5	TGTGCCAGCAGCCGCGACAGGGATCAGCCCCAGCATTTT	CASSRDRDQPQHF
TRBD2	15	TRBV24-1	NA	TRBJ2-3	TGTGCCACCAGTGGGGGTAGCGGGGCGATCGATACGCAGTATTTT	CATSGGSGAIDTQYF
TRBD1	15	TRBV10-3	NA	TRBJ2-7	TGTGCCATCAGTGGCCGGGACAGCGTTTCCTACGAGCAGTACTTC	CAISGRDSVSYEQYF
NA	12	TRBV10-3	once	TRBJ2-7	TGTGCCAGTTCGGGGATTCTGCTCGAGCAGTACTTC	CASSGILLEQYF
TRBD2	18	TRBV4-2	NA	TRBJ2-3	TGTGCCAGCAGCCAACCATGGCGCAGCGGGGGGAGCACAGATACGCAGTATTTT	CASSQPWRSGGSTDTQYF
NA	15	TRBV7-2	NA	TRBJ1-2	TGTGCCAGCAGCTTAATAGAGAGCAGTAACTATGGCTACACCTTC	CASSLIESSNYGYTF
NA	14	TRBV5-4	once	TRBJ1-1	TGTGCCAGCAGCTCAGGCAGTTGGAACACTGAAGCTTTCTTT	CASSSGSWNTEAFF
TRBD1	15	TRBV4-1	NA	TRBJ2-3	TGCGCCAGCAGCCACGGACAGGCTACCGGGGATACGCAGTATTTT	CASSHGQATGDTQYF
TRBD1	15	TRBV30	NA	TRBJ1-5	TGTGCCTGGAGTGTTTTGGGACAGGGGTTCTCGGCCCAGCATTTT	CAWSVLGQGFSAQHF
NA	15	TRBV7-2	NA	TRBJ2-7	TGTGCCAGCAGCCCAGGGGGGAGCTCCAACTACGAGCAGTACTTC	CASSPGGSSNYEQYF
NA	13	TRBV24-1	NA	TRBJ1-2	TGTGCCACCAGAGAAGCCGGGCAGGATGGCTACACCTTC	CATREAGQDGYTF
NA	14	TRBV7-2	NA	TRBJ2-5	TGTGCCAGCAGCTTAGGGGCCTCTTTTGAGACCCAGTACTTC	CASSLGASFETQYF
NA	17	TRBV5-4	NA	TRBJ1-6	TGTGCCAGCAGCGAGGCGGAGACCGGGACAAGAAATTCACCCCTCCACTTT	CASSEAETGTRNSPLHF
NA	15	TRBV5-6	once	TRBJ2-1	TGTGCCAGCAGCTGGGGACCAAGCTCCTACAATGAGCAGTTCTTC	CASSWGPSSYNEQFF
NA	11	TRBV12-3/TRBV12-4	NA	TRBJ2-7	TGTGCCAGCGGGGGGCCCTACGAGCAGTACTTC	CASGGPYEQYF
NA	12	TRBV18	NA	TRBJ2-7	TGTGCCAGCTCACCTTCGAACTACGAGCAGTACTTC	CASSPSNYEQYF
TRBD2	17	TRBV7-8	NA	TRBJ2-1	TGTGCCAGCAGCCACAGGACTAGCGGGGGACACTACAATGAGCAGTTCTTC	CASSHRTSGGHYNEQFF
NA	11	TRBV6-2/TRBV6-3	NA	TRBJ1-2	TGTGCCAGCAGTTACAGCTATGGCTACACCTTC	CASSYSYGYTF
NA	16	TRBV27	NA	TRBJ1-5	TGTGCCAGCAGTTCGAGGGACGCTCGGGGGAATCAGCCCCAGCATTTT	CASSSRDARGNQPQHF
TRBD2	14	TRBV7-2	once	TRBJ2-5	TGTGCCAGCAGCTTAAGCGGGGGGGCTAAGACCCAGTACTTC	CASSLSGGAKTQYF
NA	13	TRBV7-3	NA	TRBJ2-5	TGTGCCAGCAGCCCCGGGGGTAGAGAGACCCAGTACTTC	CASSPGGRETQYF
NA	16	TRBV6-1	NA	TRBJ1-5	TGTGCCAGCAGTGTCTTCGAGGACATTCCAGGCCAGCCCCAGCATTTT	CASSVFEDIPGQPQHF
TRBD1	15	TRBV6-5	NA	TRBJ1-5	TGTGCCAGCAGCCCGGGACAGGGGGCCAGTCAGCCCCAGCATTTT	CASSPGQGASQPQHF
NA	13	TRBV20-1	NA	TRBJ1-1	TGCAGTGCTAGTAGGGACCCGAGCACTGAAGCTTTCTTT	CSASRDPSTEAFF
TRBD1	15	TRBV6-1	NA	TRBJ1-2	TGTGCCAGCAGTGAGAGGACAGGGGGCGCAGGATCCTACACCTTC	CASSERTGGAGSYTF
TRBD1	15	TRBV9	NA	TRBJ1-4	TGTGCCAGCAGCGCCCGGACAGGGTGGGCGGAAAAACTGTTTTTT	CASSARTGWAEKLFF
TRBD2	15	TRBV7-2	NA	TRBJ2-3	TGTGCCAGCAGCAGCGGGGGGTTCAGGACAGATACGCAGTATTTT	CASSSGGFRTDTQYF
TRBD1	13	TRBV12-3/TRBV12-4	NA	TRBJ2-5	TGTGCCAGCAGTTCTAGGGGGCCCCGGACCCAGTACTTC	CASSSRGPRTQYF
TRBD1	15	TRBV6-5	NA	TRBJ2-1	TGTGCCAGCAGTCCCGGGACAGGGAACTACAATGAGCAGTTCTTC	CASSPGTGNYNEQFF
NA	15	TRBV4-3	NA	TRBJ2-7	TGCGCCAGCAGCCAAGATCTAGCGTGGGCCTACGAGCAGTACTTC	CASSQDLAWAYEQYF
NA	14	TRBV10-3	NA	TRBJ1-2	TGTGCCATCAGTACCGATGGGGGTTTCTATGGCTACACCTTC	CAISTDGGFYGYTF
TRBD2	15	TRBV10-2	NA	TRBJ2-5	TGCGCCAGCAGGAATAGCGGGGGGGAACAAGAGACCCAGTACTTC	CASRNSGGEQETQYF
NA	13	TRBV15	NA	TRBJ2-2	TGTGCCACCAGCCATACGCGCACCGGGGAGCTGTTTTTT	CATSHTRTGELFF
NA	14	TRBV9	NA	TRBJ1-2	TGTGCCAGCAGCGTAGGTCAGGGCTCATATGGCTACACCTTC	CASSVGQGSYGYTF
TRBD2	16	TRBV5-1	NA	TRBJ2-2	TGCGCCAGCAGCTTGGATCCGGGACTAGCACCCGGGGAGCTGTTTTTT	CASSLDPGLAPGELFF
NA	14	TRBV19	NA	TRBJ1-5	TGTGCCAGTAGTATAGAACGGGCAGTTCAGCCCCAGCATTTT	CASSIERAVQPQHF
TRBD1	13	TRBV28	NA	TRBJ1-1	TGTGCCAGCAGTTCAACAGGGGTTTATGAAGCTTTCTTT	CASSSTGVYEAFF
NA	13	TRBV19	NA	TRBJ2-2	TGTGCCAGTACTCGGGGGGCGTCCGGGGAGCTGTTTTTT	CASTRGASGELFF
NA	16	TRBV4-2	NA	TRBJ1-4	TGTGCCAGCAGCCAAGATCTAGGAGGGAGACATGAAAAACTGTTTTTT	CASSQDLGGRHEKLFF
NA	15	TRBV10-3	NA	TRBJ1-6	TGTGCCATCAGTGAGGACCCGGCGACCTATTCACCCCTCCACTTT	CAISEDPATYSPLHF
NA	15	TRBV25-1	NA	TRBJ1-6	TGTGCCAGCAGTGATACACAGGGCTATAATTCACCCCTCCACTTT	CASSDTQGYNSPLHF
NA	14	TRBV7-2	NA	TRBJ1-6	TGTGCCAGCCTCCGTGGCTCCTATAATTCACCCCTCCACTTT	CASLRGSYNSPLHF
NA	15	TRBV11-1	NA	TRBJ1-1	TGTGCCAGCAGCTTAGCGCAGGCTCTGGGCACTGAAGCTTTCTTT	CASSLAQALGTEAFF
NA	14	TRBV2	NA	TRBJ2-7	TGTGCCAGCAGTGATGGCAGGGGCCCCTACGAGCAGTACTTC	CASSDGRGPYEQYF
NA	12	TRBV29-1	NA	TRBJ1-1	TGCAGCGTTGACAGGCCGGGCACTGAAGCTTTCTTT	CSVDRPGTEAFF
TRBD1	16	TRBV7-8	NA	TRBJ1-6	TGTGCCAGCAGCTCCGAGCTGGGACAGGGTAATTCACCCCTCCACTTT	CASSSELGQGNSPLHF
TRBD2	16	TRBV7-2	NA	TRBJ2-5	TGTGCCAGCAGCTCACCGGGGGGGCCCTCAGCAGAGACCCAGTACTTC	CASSSPGGPSAETQYF
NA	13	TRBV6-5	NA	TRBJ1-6	TGTGCCAGCATACAGGGATCCAATTCACCCCTCCACTTT	CASIQGSNSPLHF
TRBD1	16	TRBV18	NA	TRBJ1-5	TGTGCCAGCTCACCGATACAGGGGGATAGCAATCAGCCCCAGCATTTT	CASSPIQGDSNQPQHF
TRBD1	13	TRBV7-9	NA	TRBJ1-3	TGTGCCAGCAGCTTAGAACAGGGGAACACCATATATTTT	CASSLEQGNTIYF
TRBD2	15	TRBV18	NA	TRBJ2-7	TGTGCCAGCTCACCCCCACTAGCGGGGTCCGCGGAGCAGTACTTC	CASSPPLAGSAEQYF
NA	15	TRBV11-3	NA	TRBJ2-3	TGTGCCAGCAGCCCCCCAGAGGCAGGCACAGATACGCAGTATTTT	CASSPPEAGTDTQYF
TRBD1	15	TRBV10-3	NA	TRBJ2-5	TGTGCCATCCGACCCCGAGACAGGGAAGGAGAGACCCAGTACTTC	CAIRPRDREGETQYF